This paragraph reports one T cell receptor beta chain. Antigen: not known. The sample originates from a study of graft-versus-host responses after intestinal transplantation. As for the study in general: Grafts were multivisceral, liver-intestinal, or isolated intestinal. The study gave all recipients anti-thymocyte globulin induction, then tacrolimus and steroids for two to three years.

Libraries were prepared by immunoSEQ multiplex PCR; TCRdb keeps only in-frame clonotypes and omits some of them. The sample lists 15,000 to 20,000 clones; approximately 83% were seen once. V lost 2 bases, J lost 8 bases, and 4 bases stayed unmatched. CDR3 length: 14 amino acids. Per the germline V gene, CDR1 is SGHTS and CDR2 is YDEGEE. Study-wide results and limits: Early post-transplant declines in HvG were associated with peak levels of circulating GvH clones.

Graft material was processed, releasing intraepithelial and lamina propria lymphocytes. The chain combines TRBV5-8 with TRBJ1-4; 9 positions agree with TRBD1. This TCR came from a human patient who received an intestinal transplant, so some T cells may come from the graft donor. The sample consisted of ileum tissue, taken 584 days after intestinal transplantation. CDR3 amino acids: CASSLQGAKEKLFF. The DNA for the CDR3 is TGTGCCAGCAGCTTACAGGGGGCAAAGGAAAAACTGTTTTTT.